A selection of T cell receptor beta chains follows, all from one sample in a study of immune evolution from preneoplasia to lung adenocarcinoma. Clones were read by immunoSEQ multiplex PCR, and TCRdb kept only the in-frame ones, dropping some. Seen here are 9,500 to 15,000 clones, under 90% observed once, and the top ten hold 3% to 4%. Sample: FFPE tissue from an adenomatous hyperplasia lung lesion. These receptors all come from a person between 50 and 69 years old with lung adenocarcinoma. Both conserved end residues are part of each CDR3. The order of the fields is clone size, D gene, V gene, CDR3 length, J gene, CDR3 protein, CDR3 DNA. D genes are given only for firm matches. Rows give clone size only sometimes, using once, few, many, or a class for an expanded clone.

clone_size: NA
d_call: NA
v_call: TRBV19
cdr3_length: 15
j_call: TRBJ2-2
cdr3_aa: CASITRPGVVGELFF
cdr3_nt: TGTGCCAGTATAACTCGGCCAGGGGTCGTCGGGGAGCTGTTTTTT

clone_size: NA
d_call: TRBD2
v_call: TRBV7-8
cdr3_length: 15
j_call: TRBJ2-7
cdr3_aa: CASSPRGSGLYEQYF
cdr3_nt: TGTGCCAGCAGCCCCCGGGGTAGCGGGCTTTACGAGCAGTACTTC

clone_size: NA
d_call: TRBD1
v_call: TRBV5-1
cdr3_length: 15
j_call: TRBJ2-5
cdr3_aa: CASSLTDRYQETQYF
cdr3_nt: TGCGCCAGCAGCCTGACGGACAGGTACCAAGAGACCCAGTACTTC

clone_size: NA
d_call: NA
v_call: TRBV5-6
cdr3_length: 12
j_call: TRBJ2-1
cdr3_aa: CASSLLGSGQFF
cdr3_nt: TGTGCCAGCAGCTTGTTGGGTAGCGGGCAGTTCTTC

clone_size: NA
d_call: TRBD1
v_call: TRBV5-6
cdr3_length: 13
j_call: TRBJ1-2
cdr3_aa: CASSSGTEYGYTF
cdr3_nt: TGTGCCAGCAGCTCGGGGACAGAATATGGCTACACCTTC

clone_size: NA
d_call: NA
v_call: TRBV19
cdr3_length: 14
j_call: TRBJ1-2
cdr3_aa: CASSAYPLNYGYTF
cdr3_nt: TGTGCCAGTAGTGCCTACCCGTTGAATTATGGCTACACCTTC

clone_size: once
d_call: TRBD1
v_call: TRBV2
cdr3_length: 16
j_call: TRBJ1-2
cdr3_aa: CASSTGPGGANYGYTF
cdr3_nt: TGTGCCAGCAGCACCGGGCCAGGGGGCGCGAACTATGGCTACACCTTC

clone_size: NA
d_call: NA
v_call: TRBV2
cdr3_length: 12
j_call: TRBJ2-3
cdr3_aa: CASSETSRAQYF
cdr3_nt: TGTGCCAGCAGTGAAACTAGCCGGGCGCAGTATTTT

clone_size: NA
d_call: TRBD2
v_call: TRBV12-5
cdr3_length: 15
j_call: TRBJ2-1
cdr3_aa: CASGQTSGTYNEQFF
cdr3_nt: TGTGCTAGTGGCCAGACTAGCGGGACCTACAATGAGCAGTTCTTC

clone_size: NA
d_call: TRBD2
v_call: TRBV30
cdr3_length: 14
j_call: TRBJ2-7
cdr3_aa: CAWNDSGRGDEQYF
cdr3_nt: TGTGCCTGGAATGATAGCGGGAGGGGAGACGAGCAGTACTTC

clone_size: NA
d_call: TRBD1
v_call: TRBV10-2
cdr3_length: 15
j_call: TRBJ1-2
cdr3_aa: CASSPWGQGAGGYTF
cdr3_nt: TGCGCCAGCAGTCCTTGGGGACAGGGGGCAGGTGGCTACACCTTC

clone_size: NA
d_call: TRBD2
v_call: TRBV7-2
cdr3_length: 14
j_call: TRBJ2-3
cdr3_aa: CASSSSGSLLAQYF
cdr3_nt: TGTGCCAGCAGCTCGAGCGGGAGCTTACTGGCGCAGTATTTT

clone_size: NA
d_call: NA
v_call: TRBV9
cdr3_length: 14
j_call: TRBJ2-7
cdr3_aa: CASSVGGSTYEQYF
cdr3_nt: TGTGCCAGCAGCGTAGGCGGCTCAACCTACGAGCAGTACTTC

clone_size: NA
d_call: NA
v_call: TRBV28
cdr3_length: 14
j_call: TRBJ2-3
cdr3_aa: CASRDPQTRDTQYF
cdr3_nt: TGTGCCAGCAGGGATCCTCAGACTAGAGATACGCAGTATTTT

clone_size: NA
d_call: NA
v_call: TRBV2
cdr3_length: 12
j_call: TRBJ1-3
cdr3_aa: CASRNSGHPHRF
cdr3_nt: TGTGCCAGCAGAAACTCCGGACACCCACATCGTTTT

clone_size: NA
d_call: TRBD1
v_call: TRBV7-9
cdr3_length: 15
j_call: TRBJ1-1
cdr3_aa: CASSAGDREGAEAFF
cdr3_nt: TGTGCCAGCAGCGCTGGGGACAGGGAAGGGGCTGAAGCTTTCTTT

clone_size: NA
d_call: NA
v_call: TRBV18
cdr3_length: 12
j_call: TRBJ1-1
cdr3_aa: CASSPTSSEAFF
cdr3_nt: TGTGCCAGCTCACCGACATCGTCTGAAGCTTTCTTT

clone_size: NA
d_call: NA
v_call: TRBV15
cdr3_length: 13
j_call: TRBJ1-2
cdr3_aa: CATSSDHNYGYTF
cdr3_nt: TGTGCCACCAGTTCGGACCATAACTATGGCTACACCTTC

clone_size: NA
d_call: NA
v_call: TRBV18
cdr3_length: 13
j_call: TRBJ2-3
cdr3_aa: CASSPPSTDTQYF
cdr3_nt: TGTGCCAGCTCCCCTCCCTCCACAGATACGCAGTATTTT

clone_size: NA
d_call: NA
v_call: TRBV14
cdr3_length: 15
j_call: TRBJ1-2
cdr3_aa: CASSQDSGSRRGYTF
cdr3_nt: TGTGCCAGCAGCCAAGATAGCGGCTCTCGTCGAGGCTACACCTTC

clone_size: NA
d_call: NA
v_call: TRBV4-1
cdr3_length: 15
j_call: TRBJ1-4
cdr3_aa: CASSLRPATNEKLFF
cdr3_nt: TGCGCCAGCAGCCTGCGCCCTGCAACTAATGAAAAACTGTTTTTT

clone_size: NA
d_call: NA
v_call: TRBV5-6
cdr3_length: 15
j_call: TRBJ1-1
cdr3_aa: CASSTAGGLGTEAFF
cdr3_nt: TGTGCCAGCAGCACGGCGGGGGGGCTGGGCACTGAAGCTTTCTTT

clone_size: NA
d_call: NA
v_call: TRBV7-2
cdr3_length: 15
j_call: TRBJ1-4
cdr3_aa: CASSLARHTFEKLFF
cdr3_nt: TGTGCCAGCAGCTTAGCGAGACATACCTTTGAAAAACTGTTTTTT

clone_size: NA
d_call: NA
v_call: TRBV29-1
cdr3_length: 13
j_call: TRBJ2-1
cdr3_aa: CSVASQPGNEQFF
cdr3_nt: TGCAGCGTTGCGTCCCAACCAGGCAATGAGCAGTTCTTC

clone_size: NA
d_call: NA
v_call: TRBV6-5
cdr3_length: 13
j_call: TRBJ2-1
cdr3_aa: CASSLTGRDEQFF
cdr3_nt: TGTGCCAGCAGTCTGACAGGGAGGGATGAGCAGTTCTTC

clone_size: few
d_call: TRBD2
v_call: TRBV7-2
cdr3_length: 13
j_call: TRBJ2-1
cdr3_aa: CASSGRLAREQFF
cdr3_nt: TGTGCCAGCAGCGGCAGACTAGCGCGTGAGCAGTTCTTC

clone_size: NA
d_call: NA
v_call: TRBV19
cdr3_length: 13
j_call: TRBJ1-1
cdr3_aa: CASSWQGGTEAFF
cdr3_nt: TGTGCCAGTAGTTGGCAGGGCGGCACTGAAGCTTTCTTT

clone_size: NA
d_call: NA
v_call: TRBV10-3
cdr3_length: 13
j_call: TRBJ2-3
cdr3_aa: CAISITSTDTQYF
cdr3_nt: TGTGCCATCAGCATCACTAGTACAGATACGCAGTATTTT

clone_size: NA
d_call: NA
v_call: TRBV19
cdr3_length: 13
j_call: TRBJ1-2
cdr3_aa: CASSPTGKNGYTF
cdr3_nt: TGTGCCAGTAGCCCAACAGGAAAAAATGGCTACACCTTC

clone_size: NA
d_call: TRBD2
v_call: TRBV7-2
cdr3_length: 14
j_call: TRBJ2-2
cdr3_aa: CASSFLAGKGELFF
cdr3_nt: TGTGCCAGCAGCTTTTTAGCGGGAAAGGGGGAGCTGTTTTTT

clone_size: NA
d_call: NA
v_call: TRBV28
cdr3_length: 16
j_call: TRBJ1-6
cdr3_aa: CASSRIQGFGNSPLHF
cdr3_nt: TGTGCCAGCAGTCGGATTCAGGGCTTCGGAAATTCACCCCTCCACTTT

clone_size: NA
d_call: TRBD2
v_call: TRBV6-5
cdr3_length: 15
j_call: TRBJ2-1
cdr3_aa: CASSPQGTSADEQFF
cdr3_nt: TGTGCCAGCAGTCCACAGGGGACTAGCGCGGATGAGCAGTTCTTC

clone_size: NA
d_call: NA
v_call: TRBV15
cdr3_length: 16
j_call: TRBJ1-1
cdr3_aa: CATSTDRGGRWTEAFF
cdr3_nt: TGTGCCACCAGCACCGATCGGGGCGGTCGTTGGACTGAAGCTTTCTTT

clone_size: NA
d_call: TRBD1
v_call: TRBV28
cdr3_length: 13
j_call: TRBJ2-7
cdr3_aa: CASQGAPSYEQYF
cdr3_nt: TGTGCCAGCCAGGGGGCCCCCTCCTACGAGCAGTACTTC

clone_size: NA
d_call: NA
v_call: TRBV27
cdr3_length: 13
j_call: TRBJ1-2
cdr3_aa: CASTALGRVGYTF
cdr3_nt: TGTGCCAGCACCGCACTGGGTAGGGTTGGCTACACCTTC

clone_size: NA
d_call: TRBD1
v_call: TRBV10-2
cdr3_length: 14
j_call: TRBJ2-5
cdr3_aa: CASRGQDARQTQYF
cdr3_nt: TGCGCCAGCAGGGGACAGGACGCCCGTCAGACCCAGTACTTC

clone_size: NA
d_call: NA
v_call: TRBV6-5
cdr3_length: 14
j_call: TRBJ1-4
cdr3_aa: CASSVTRGHEKLFF
cdr3_nt: TGTGCCAGCAGCGTGACAAGGGGCCATGAAAAACTGTTTTTT